This TCR beta chain originates from a study of OX40 agonist ivuxolimab in advanced cancers. Describing the broader study: Ivuxolimab was an agonistic, fully human IgG2 monoclonal antibody directed against OX40 (CD134), a costimulatory receptor. In the dose-escalation cohort, around four fifths of patients were male, and the mean age was 60 years with a range of roughly 20 to 85. The paper describes the monotherapy dose-escalation part (N of about 50 patients) of the phase I trial of ivuxolimab. The purpose of peripheral TCRbeta sequencing was to test whether ivuxolimab changed TCR sequence diversity and led to clonal T-cell expansion. Intravenous ivuxolimab was administered to patients every 2 weeks at six dose levels: 0.01, 0.1, 0.3, 1.5, 3 and 10 mg/kg. Patients were allowed to have had prior anti-PD-1, anti-PD-L1 or anti-CTLA-4 therapy, and 30% to 50% of the dose-escalation patients had previously received checkpoint inhibitors. Of the roughly 53 patients in dose escalation, some 20 had hepatocellular carcinoma, some 15 had melanoma, 9 had renal cell carcinoma and 9 had head and neck cancer. Three dose-escalation patients achieved partial responses, one with hepatocellular carcinoma and two with cutaneous melanoma.

In the germline V gene, CDR1 corresponds to LGHNA and CDR2 to YNFKEQ. The germline ends are 11 bases apart after V is trimmed by 5 bases and J by 3 bases. The CDR3 has 14 amino acids, counting the end cysteine and phenylalanine. The CDR3 DNA has 42 bases and is translated from base 1. Patients with a history of autoimmune disease or receiving systemic immunosuppression were excluded from the trial. Peripheral blood for TCR sequencing was collected from all dose cohorts at baseline, on cycle 4 day 1, and on cycle 7 day 1. The samples were drawn from a first-in-human, open-label, multicenter phase I dose-escalation trial of ivuxolimab. The trial enrolled adults with locally advanced or metastatic head and neck squamous cell, hepatocellular, melanoma or renal cell carcinoma. CD4+ and CD8+ T cells were sorted separately from peripheral blood before TCR sequencing. This clone occurred once. No antigen is known for it. Base qualities are not at hand, and no much larger clone is one base apart.

The paper's findings and limits, for the study overall: After ivuxolimab, CD8+ T cells had more expanded clones than CD4+ T cells on average. In partial responders in the 0.1-3.0 mg/kg groups, normalized peripheral clonal expansion was found to be among the lowest, especially among CD8+ T cells. At doses from 0.1 to 3.0 mg/kg, clonal expansion was seen in both CD4+ and CD8+ blood T cells between baseline and week 6. Antigen specificity was not determined for the clonally expanded peripheral T cells. Low levels of normalized T-cell clonal expansion were also seen in some patients who did not respond.

To sequence the TCRbeta CDR3 region, genomic DNA was isolated from the sorted cells. The immunoSEQ Assay was used for sequencing of TCRbeta CDR3 regions. TCRdb took this table from immuneACCESS and kept in-frame rearrangements with V and J called. Such tables lack part of the clones; where checked against another copy, unresolved V genes explain under half of the gap, and the rest is unexplained. This sample gives about 120,000 clones in total; 85% to 90% of them show up just once. Approximately 0.55% of the sample belongs to the ten largest clones. Specimen: CD4+ or CD8+ T cells sorted from blood, collected in a trial of the OX40 agonist ivuxolimab. The source of this sequence is an adult with an advanced solid tumor such as melanoma, head and neck, liver or kidney cancer. The sequence joins TRBV4-2 to TRBJ1-5; the D gene is perhaps TRBD1, on 5 matching bases. The DNA sequence is TGTGCCAGCAGCTTGGGGACGGCCAATCAGCCCCAGCATTTT. This translates into CASSLGTANQPQHF.